The 11 T cell receptor beta chains presented below share a single source sample, sequenced in a study of CD8 T cells in ankylosing spondylitis. TCRdb fed the 5' RACE reads into MiXCR, producing one record per CDR3 protein. The sample lists around 150,000 distinct CDR3 sequences, around 17% occurring once. The material sequenced was blood, either unsorted or a sorted T cell fraction (not recorded which). Receptor source: a male donor with ankylosing spondylitis or in good health (not recorded which).

This clonotype was counted at least ten times. The V call is TRBV5-1, the J call TRBJ1-6; 9 nucleotides agree with TRBD1. Germline lookup yields CDR1 SGHRS and CDR2 YFSETQ. Trimming cost V 4 bases and J 7 bases; bases outside gene matches: 9. The CDR3 sequence is 16 residues long. The CDR3 loop is CASSSRDRAWNSPLHF. In DNA form, the CDR3 reads TGCGCCAGCAGCAGCCGGGACAGGGCTTGGAATTCACCCCTCCACTTT.

This clonotype was detected a few times. CDR3 in DNA: TGTGCCAGCAGCCAAGGATATCCGGTGTCTCAGCCCCAGCATTTT. Its translation: CASSQGYPVSQPQHF. The J gene is TRBJ1-5, the V gene TRBV3-1; D remains ambiguous. CDR1 LGHDT and CDR2 YNNKEL come from the germline V gene (reference sequence). V was shortened by 1 base and J by 6 bases, with 13 bases between the two germline ends. The CDR3 is 15 amino acids.

Ten or more counts support this clonotype. The rearrangement joins TRBV9 to TRBJ2-1; D gene ambiguous. Trimming stripped 0 bases from V and 3 bases from J, with 10 bases between. Per the germline V gene, CDR1 is SGDLS and CDR2 is YYNGEE. The length of the CDR3 is 15 residues. The CDR3 DNA is TGTGCCAGCAGCGTAGGGCTGGGGAACTACAATGAGCAGTTCTTC. Amino acid sequence: CASSVGLGNYNEQFF.

V gene TRBV29-1 combines with J gene TRBJ1-1; no reliable D call. Trimming removed 7 bases from V and 0 bases from J, with 12 bases in between. Germline lookup yields CDR1 SQVTM and CDR2 ANQGSEA. The CDR3 sequence is 13 residues long. CDR3 in DNA: TGCAGCGCCTCCCCGGAGGTGAACACTGAAGCTTTCTTT. It encodes CSASPEVNTEAFF.

This clonotype turned up a few times. The chain has TRBV9 and TRBJ1-4; no clear D gene. CDR1 and CDR2 from the germline V gene are SGDLS and YYNGEE. The CDR3 sequence is 13 residues long. V lost 8 bases to trimming and J lost 5 bases, with 13 bases between them. Here the CDR3 reads CARNAGPNEKLFF. In DNA form, the CDR3 reads TGTGCCAGAAACGCTGGGCCGAATGAAAAACTGTTTTTT. Using reference TRBV9 and TRBJ1-4 for the parts outside the CDR3, the full variable domain is DSGVTQTPKHLITATGQRVTLRCSPRSGDLSVYWYQQSLDQGLQFLIQYYNGEERAKGNILERFSAQQFPDLHSELNLSSLELGDSALYFCARNAGPNEKLFFGSGTQLSVL.

This clonotype was detected many times. This chain links TRBV5-1 with TRBJ1-1, with D maybe TRBD1 (6 bases). Germline assignment: CDR1 SGHRS and CDR2 YFSETQ. V dropped 4 bases and J dropped 1 base, with 11 bases sitting between them. The CDR3 is 14 residues long. CDR3 protein: CASSVIQGNTEAFF. The CDR3 DNA is TGCGCCAGCAGCGTAATACAGGGGAACACTGAAGCTTTCTTT.

Only a few counts were recorded for this clonotype. The CDR3, as DNA: TGTGCCAGCAGTTCAGAACGACTAGCGGGATTGTACGAGCAGTACTTC. This sequence encodes CASSSERLAGLYEQYF. The chain uses TRBV27 and TRBJ2-7; 11 bases line up with TRBD2. CDR3 length equals 16 residues. The V gene's germline CDR1 is MNHEY and CDR2 SMNVEV (reference sequence). The junction had 9 bases not matched to a gene; V was cut back by 4 bases and J by 4 bases.

This clonotype was counted at least ten times. This chain connects TRBV5-5 to TRBJ1-1; D remains unclear. Trimming stripped 5 bases from V and 4 bases from J, with 9 bases between. Germline CDR1 reads SGHKS; CDR2 reads YYEKEE (reference sequence). CDR3 size: 12 residues. The DNA of the CDR3 is TGTGCCAGCAGGGGCTCCCGCACTGAAGCTTTCTTT. The encoded protein is CASRGSRTEAFF.

This clonotype showed up many times. The chain carries TRBV5-1 and TRBJ1-1; 7 nucleotides agree with TRBD1. Germline V gene sequence: CDR1 SGHRS, CDR2 YFSETQ. The trim removed 4 bases at V and 4 bases at J, leaving 4 bases unmatched. The CDR3 spans 13 residues. The DNA for the CDR3 is TGCGCCAGCAGCACCCCAGGGGGCACTGAAGCTTTCTTT. This translates into CASSTPGGTEAFF.

This clonotype was seen repeatedly, ten times or more. The chain couples TRBV20-1 to TRBJ2-3, with unresolved D. V was pared by 0 bases and J by 5 bases, with 18 bases between. The CDR3 runs 16 residues. Germline V CDR1 and CDR2: DFQATT, SNEGSKA (reference sequence). DNA of the CDR3: TGCAGTGCTAGAGATCGGCGAGACGCCCTGGGAGATACGCAGTATTTT. Its translation is CSARDRRDALGDTQYF.

This clonotype came up a few times. Written as DNA, the CDR3 is TGTGCCAGCAGTTACCAAGGACTGGATCTCTTCAATGAGCAGTTCTTC. Protein product: CASSYQGLDLFNEQFF. The chain combines TRBV6-5 with TRBJ2-1, with D possibly being TRBD2 (5 bases). This CDR3 comprises 16 residues. V dropped 2 bases and J dropped 6 bases, with 17 bases sitting between them. From germline, CDR1 is MNHEY and CDR2 SVGAGI.